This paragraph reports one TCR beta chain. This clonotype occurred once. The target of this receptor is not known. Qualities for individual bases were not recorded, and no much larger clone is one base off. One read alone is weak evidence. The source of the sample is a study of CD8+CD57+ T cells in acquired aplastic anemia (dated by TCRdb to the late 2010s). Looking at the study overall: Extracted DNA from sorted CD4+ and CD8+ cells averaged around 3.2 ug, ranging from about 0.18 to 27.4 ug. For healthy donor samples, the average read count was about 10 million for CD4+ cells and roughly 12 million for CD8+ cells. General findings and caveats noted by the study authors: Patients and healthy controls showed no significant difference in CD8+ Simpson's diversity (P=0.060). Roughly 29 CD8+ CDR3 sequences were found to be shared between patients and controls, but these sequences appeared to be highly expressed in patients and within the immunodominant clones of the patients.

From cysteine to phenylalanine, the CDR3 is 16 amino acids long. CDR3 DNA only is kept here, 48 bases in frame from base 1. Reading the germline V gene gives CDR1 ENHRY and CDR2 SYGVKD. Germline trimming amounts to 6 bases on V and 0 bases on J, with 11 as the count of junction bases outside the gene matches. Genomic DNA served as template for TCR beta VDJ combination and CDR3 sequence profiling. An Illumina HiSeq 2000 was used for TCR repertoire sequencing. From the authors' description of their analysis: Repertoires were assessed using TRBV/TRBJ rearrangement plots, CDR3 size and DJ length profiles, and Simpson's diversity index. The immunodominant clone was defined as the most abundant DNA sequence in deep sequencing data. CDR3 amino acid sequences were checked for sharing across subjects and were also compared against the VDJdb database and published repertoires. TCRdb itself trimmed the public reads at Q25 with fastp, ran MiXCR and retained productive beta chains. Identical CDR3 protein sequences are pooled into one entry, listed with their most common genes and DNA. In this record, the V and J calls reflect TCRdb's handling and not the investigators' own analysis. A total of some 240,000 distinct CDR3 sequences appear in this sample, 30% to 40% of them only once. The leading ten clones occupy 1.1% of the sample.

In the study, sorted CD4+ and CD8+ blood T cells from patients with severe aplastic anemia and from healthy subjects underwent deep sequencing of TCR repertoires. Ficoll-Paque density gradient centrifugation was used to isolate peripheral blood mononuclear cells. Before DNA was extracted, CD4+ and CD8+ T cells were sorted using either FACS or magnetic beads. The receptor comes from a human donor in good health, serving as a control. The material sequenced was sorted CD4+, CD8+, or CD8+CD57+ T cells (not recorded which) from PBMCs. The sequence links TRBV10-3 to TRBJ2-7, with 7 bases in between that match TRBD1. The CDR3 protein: CAIRLQGHHSSYEQYF. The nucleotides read TGTGCCATCAGATTACAGGGGCACCACAGCTCCTACGAGCAGTACTTC.